The 3 T cell receptor beta chains below come from one sample, sequenced in a study of blood T cell repertoires in COVID-19. Profiled with immunoSEQ multiplex PCR; TCRdb holds only in-frame clones, not every one. The sample carries under 150,000 clones, 75% to 85% recorded once. Sequenced material: peripheral blood. The receptors derive from a woman of 80 years or more with active or convalescent COVID-19.

The CDR3 DNA reads as TGTGCCAGCAGCCACCCAGCGGGGGGGCGGAATGAGCAGTTCTTC. Its translation: CASSHPAGGRNEQFF. V gene TRBV7-3 combines with J gene TRBJ2-1; 10 bases align to TRBD2. The trim removed 5 bases at V and 7 bases at J, leaving 8 bases unmatched. The germline gives CDR1 SGHTA, CDR2 FQGTGA. The CDR3 is made up of 15 amino acids.

This clone came up once. Germline is not matched at one junction end, which may reflect a read error. The J gene is TRBJ1-2, the V gene TRBV7-3, with 7 bases aligning to TRBD1. CDR3 length: 14 amino acids. The germline V gene encodes CDR1 SGHTA and CDR2 FQGTGA. Here the CDR3 DNA reads TGTGCCAGCAGGTTAAACCGGGACAGCTATGGCTACACCTTC. It is translated as CASRLNRDSYGYTF.

The chain links TRBV5-1 to TRBJ2-7; D uncertain. This CDR3 has 15 residues. The ends were cut back, 0 bases at V and 3 bases at J, with 13 bases in the middle. Per the germline V gene, CDR1 is SGHRS and CDR2 is YFSETQ. The CDR3 loop is CASSLGAVYIYEQYF. The CDR3 DNA reads TGCGCCAGCAGCTTGGGGGCAGTCTACATCTACGAGCAGTACTTC.